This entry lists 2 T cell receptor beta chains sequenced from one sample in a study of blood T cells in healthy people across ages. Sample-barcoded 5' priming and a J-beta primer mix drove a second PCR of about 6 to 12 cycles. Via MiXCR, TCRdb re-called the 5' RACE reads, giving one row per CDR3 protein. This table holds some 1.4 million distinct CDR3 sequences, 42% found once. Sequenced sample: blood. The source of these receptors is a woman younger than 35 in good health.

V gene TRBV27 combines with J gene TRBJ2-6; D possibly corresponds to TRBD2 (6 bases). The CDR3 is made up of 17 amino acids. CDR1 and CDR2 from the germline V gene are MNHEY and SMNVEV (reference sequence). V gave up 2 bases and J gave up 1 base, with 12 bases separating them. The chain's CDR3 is CASSLKGTVSGANVLTF. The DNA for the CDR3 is TGTGCCAGCAGTTTAAAGGGGACTGTGTCTGGGGCCAACGTCCTGACTTTC.

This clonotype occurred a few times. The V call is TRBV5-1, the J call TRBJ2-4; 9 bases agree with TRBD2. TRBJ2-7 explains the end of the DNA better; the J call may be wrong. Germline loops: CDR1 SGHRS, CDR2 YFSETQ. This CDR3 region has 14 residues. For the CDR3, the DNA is TGCGCCAGCAGCCCCGGGACTAGCAGAGACGAGCAGTACTTC. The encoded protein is CASSPGTSRDEQYF.